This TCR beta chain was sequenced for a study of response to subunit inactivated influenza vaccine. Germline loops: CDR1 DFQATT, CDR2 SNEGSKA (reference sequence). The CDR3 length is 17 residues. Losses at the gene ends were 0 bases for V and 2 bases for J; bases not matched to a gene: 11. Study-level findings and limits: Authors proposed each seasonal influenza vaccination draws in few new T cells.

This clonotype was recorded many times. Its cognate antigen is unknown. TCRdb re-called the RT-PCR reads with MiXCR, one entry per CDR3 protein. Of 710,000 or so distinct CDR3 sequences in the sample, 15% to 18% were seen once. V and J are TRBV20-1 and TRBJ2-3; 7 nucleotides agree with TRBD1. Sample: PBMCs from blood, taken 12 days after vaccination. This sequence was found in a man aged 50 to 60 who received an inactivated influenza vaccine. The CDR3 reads CSARDLRDSESTDTQYF. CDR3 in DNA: TGCAGTGCTAGAGATTTAAGGGACAGTGAGTCCACAGATACGCAGTATTTT.